This paragraph covers one T cell receptor (beta chain) sequence. Its antigen remains unknown. The source of the sample is a study of cytomegalovirus exposure and HLA in healthy donors. General study findings and limits: Later analysis associated a missense DCLRE1C variant with TCR beta V- and J-gene trimming. Researchers reportedly found TCR beta sequences accurately predicted most subjects' HLA-A and HLA-B alleles. For cytomegalovirus status, the classifier reportedly gave diagnoses with high specificity and sensitivity. In a later analysis, DRB1 alleles had the most associated TCRs; HLA-C alleles the fewest.

Germline V gene lookup returns CDR1 MDHEN and CDR2 SYDVKM. The CDR3 extends over 16 amino acids. With V trimmed by 2 bases and J by 3 bases, 7 bases remained unmatched. It was with 60 Vbeta and 13 Jbeta primers that the PCR ran. Assay used: immunoSEQ multiplex PCR; TCRdb lists only in-frame clones, some missing. Of 150,000 to 200,000 clones in the sample, 77% were seen once. V gene TRBV28 combines with J gene TRBJ2-1, with TRBD1 identical over 7 bases. The source is a woman aged 30 to 39 in good health and CMV-seropositive. The material sequenced was PBMCs. CDR3 nucleotides: TGTGCCAGCAGTTTACTGGGACAGCGGAACTACAATGAGCAGTTCTTC. Protein sequence: CASSLLGQRNYNEQFF.